The 16 T cell receptor beta chains below all came from one sample that was sequenced in a study of shared clonotypes between healthy human individuals. Selected positively for CCR7 and CD45RO-negative, naive CD8 cells excluded terminally differentiated effector memory CD45RA+ cells. The table came from immunoSEQ multiplex PCR; TCRdb's copy has only in-frame clones and leaves some out. The data show about 2.1 million clones, approximately 92% seen once. The source material was naive CD8+ T cells from PBMCs. The origin of the receptors is a man younger than 30 in good health. Some clones in this sample may be carry-over from other donors' samples.

This clone has a single count. The chain has TRBV6-6 and TRBJ2-7; D is possibly TRBD1 (6 bases). Germline V gene sequence: CDR1 MNHNY, CDR2 SVGAGI (reference sequence). Trimming cost V 5 bases and J 4 bases, with 9 bases left between them. The CDR3 totals 12 residues. In nucleotides, the CDR3 is TGTGCCAGCAGTGACAGGAGATACGAGCAGTACTTC. It translates to CASSDRRYEQYF.

The rearrangement joins TRBV9 to TRBJ1-2; the D is unclear. The CDR3 contains 14 residues. V was pared by 5 bases and J by 8 bases, with 19 bases between. The V gene's germline CDR1 is SGDLS and CDR2 YYNGEE. The CDR3 nucleotides read TGTGCCAGCAGGCCCTACGGACCGGGAGAAGGCTACACCTTC. This sequence encodes CASRPYGPGEGYTF.

In its sample, this clone was seen once. V and J are TRBV4-2 and TRBJ2-7; D might be TRBD1 (6 bases). Germline CDR1 and CDR2: LGHNA and YNFKEQ. The CDR3 totals 18 residues. Trimming stripped 2 bases from V and 6 bases from J, with 26 bases between. The CDR3 DNA sequence: TGTGCCAGCAGCCAAACAGGGTTATCATCTCGCCTTACGTTCGAGCAGTACTTC. Encoded protein: CASSQTGLSSRLTFEQYF.

The J gene is TRBJ1-2, the V gene TRBV28, with TRBD1 as a possible D gene (6 bases). V was clipped by 3 bases and J by 8 bases, with 19 bases between them. Germline CDR1 reads MDHEN; CDR2 reads SYDVKM. This CDR3 region has 15 residues. The CDR3 loop reads CASSFPTDSPSGYTF. The CDR3 nucleotides are TGTGCCAGCAGTTTCCCTACGGACAGTCCCTCAGGCTACACCTTC.

V usage is TRBV10-2 and J usage is TRBJ2-1, with TRBD2 matching 11 bases. Germline V gene sequence: CDR1 WSHSY, CDR2 SAAADI. Trimming took 6 bases from V and 3 from J; bases not matched to a gene: 4. This CDR3 region has 15 residues. The CDR3 bases are TGCGCCAGCAGGAAGGGACTAGCGGACTACAATGAGCAGTTCTTC. It translates to CASRKGLADYNEQFF.

The rearrangement uses TRBV4-2 and TRBJ2-7, with 13 positions matching TRBD2. Germline CDR1 reads LGHNA; CDR2 reads YNFKEQ. V shed 6 bases, J shed 0 bases, and the junction held 11 bases outside the gene matches. This CDR3 spans 18 amino acids. Here the CDR3 DNA reads TGTGCCAGCAGAACAGGGACTAGCGGGACCTCAGACTCCTACGAGCAGTACTTC. It codes for CASRTGTSGTSDSYEQYF.

Concerning this clone: Distinct nucleotide sequences in the sample also encode this CDR3. The chain employs TRBV27 and TRBJ2-7; tentatively, D is TRBD2 (6 bases). Germline V CDR1 and CDR2: MNHEY, SMNVEV (reference sequence). The CDR3 length is 14 residues. V shed 2 bases and J shed 2 bases, with 10 bases lying between them. CDR3 sequence: CASSLAGEAYEQYF. The CDR3 DNA is TGTGCCAGCAGTTTAGCCGGGGAGGCCTACGAGCAGTACTTC.

This chain joins TRBV27 and TRBJ2-1; D is perhaps TRBD2 (7 bases). This CDR3 has 16 residues. Trimming shortened V by 6 bases and J by 2 bases, and 17 bases separated the two germline ends. Germline loops: CDR1 MNHEY, CDR2 SMNVEV (reference sequence). CDR3 bases: TGTGCCAGCAGCCCCCCCCGGGGGGCTACCTACAATGAGCAGTTCTTC. This sequence encodes CASSPPRGATYNEQFF.

J is TRBJ1-2 and V is TRBV28; unclear D gene. Trimming removed 3 bases at V and 8 bases at J, with 10 bases between. The CDR3 runs to 12 residues. Per the germline V gene, CDR1 is MDHEN and CDR2 is SYDVKM. The CDR3 DNA is TGTGCCAGCAGTTTGGACCGCGAGGGCTACACCTTC. This codes for CASSLDREGYTF.

A remark on this clone: Other nucleotide sequences from this sample produce the same CDR3. The chain is built from TRBV18 and TRBJ2-2; unclear D gene. There are 16 residues in the CDR3. The V gene's germline CDR1 is KGHSH and CDR2 LQKENI. V dropped 0 bases and J dropped 0 bases, with 8 bases sitting between them. In DNA form, the CDR3 reads TGTGCCAGCTCACCACCCGGCCGGCCGAACACCGGGGAGCTGTTTTTT. Amino acid sequence: CASSPPGRPNTGELFF.

The rearrangement links TRBV4-3 to TRBJ2-1; tentatively, D is TRBD1 (5 bases). Deletions cut 2 bases from V and 6 bases from J, with 20 bases between. Germline V gives CDR1 LGHNA, CDR2 YSLEER. The CDR3 is made up of 17 amino acids. CDR3 bases: TGCGCCAGCAGCCAAACCCTTCAGGGTATCACGGTCAATGAGCAGTTCTTC. It codes for CASSQTLQGITVNEQFF.

The genes are TRBV28 and TRBJ2-1, with 13 bases lining up with TRBD2. V shed 6 bases, J shed 0 bases, and the junction held 14 bases outside the gene matches. This CDR3 is 20 amino acids long. Germline V CDR1 and CDR2: MDHEN, SYDVKM. The CDR3 here is CASSSGLAGTLLSSYNEQFF. The CDR3 nucleotides read TGTGCCAGCAGCTCGGGACTAGCGGGAACTCTTTTGAGCTCCTACAATGAGCAGTTCTTC.

This chain links TRBV7-3 with TRBJ2-1, with a possible D match to TRBD2 (6 bases). Germline CDR1 reads SGHTA; CDR2 reads FQGTGA. V dropped 4 bases and J dropped 2 bases, with 12 bases sitting between them. The CDR3 is made up of 15 amino acids. CDR3 sequence: CASSSQGGTYNEQFF. CDR3 DNA: TGTGCCAGCAGCTCCCAGGGAGGCACCTACAATGAGCAGTTCTTC.

V is TRBV19 and J is TRBJ2-2; 7 nucleotides align to TRBD2. The V gene's germline CDR1 is LNHDA and CDR2 SQIVND (reference sequence). This CDR3 has 17 residues. V lost 4 bases and J lost 2; bases outside the gene matches: 10. CDR3 loop: CASSTMGLPLNTGELFF. In nucleotides, the CDR3 is TGTGCCAGTAGTACAATGGGACTACCACTTAACACCGGGGAGCTGTTTTTT.

The V and J genes are TRBV7-6 and TRBJ2-1; the match to TRBD1 covers 7 bases. This CDR3 spans 19 amino acids. Germline CDR1 reads SGHVS; CDR2 reads FNYEAQ. Trimming at V came to 0 bases and at J to 3 bases, leaving 14 bases not matched to a gene. The CDR3 reads CASSLALERRTGVYNEQFF. CDR3 sequence (DNA): TGTGCCAGCAGCTTAGCGTTAGAAAGAAGAACAGGGGTCTACAATGAGCAGTTCTTC.

This clone was detected only once. V usage is TRBV11-2 and J usage is TRBJ2-5; TRBD2 matches 8 bases. The J call could be wrong; TRBJ2-7 is a better fit for the DNA end. The CDR3 consists of 16 residues. CDR1 and CDR2 (germline): SGHAT, FQNNGV. The CDR3 is CASSLAGSGNFYEQYF. CDR3 bases: TGTGCCAGCAGCTTAGCGGGTAGCGGGAACTTCTACGAGCAGTACTTC.